The 24 T cell receptor beta chains listed next were all sequenced from one sample in a study of shared clonotypes between healthy human individuals. The protocol was immunoSEQ multiplex PCR, while the TCRdb copy is restricted to in-frame clones and leaves out a portion. Found here are some 800,000 clones, 90% to 95% of them singletons; the top ten hold less than 25%. Positive CCR7 selection of CD45RO-negative cells yielded the naive CD8 cells, and terminally differentiated effector memory CD45RA+ cells were excluded. Material: naive CD8+ T cells sorted from blood. These receptors were taken from a man aged 30 to 45 in good health.

V is TRBV5-1 and J is TRBJ1-1; 9 nucleotides match TRBD1. Germline V gene sequence: CDR1 SGHRS, CDR2 YFSETQ. The CDR3 is 14 residues long. V shed 2 bases and J 5 bases; nucleotides not matched to a gene: 4. The CDR3 DNA reads as TGCGCCAGCAGCTTCCGACAGGGGGATACTGAAGCTTTCTTT. It specifies CASSFRQGDTEAFF.

This chain joins TRBV5-1 and TRBJ2-1; 9 nucleotides match TRBD2. CDR1 is SGHRS, CDR2 YFSETQ, per germline. Trimming took 2 bases from V and 7 from J; bases not matched to a gene: 7. CDR3 size: 15 residues. The CDR3 sequence is CASSFGLAGENEQFF. The CDR3 DNA reads TGCGCCAGCAGCTTTGGTTTAGCGGGGGAGAATGAGCAGTTCTTC.

As regards this clone: This specimen includes other DNA sequences encoding the same CDR3. The chain couples TRBV4-1 to TRBJ2-1; possibly TRBD1 for D (6 bases). Trimming shortened V by 3 bases and J by 8 bases, and 8 bases separated the two germline ends. Germline CDR1 reads MGHRA; CDR2 reads YSYEKL. The CDR3 consists of 12 residues. The CDR3 DNA reads TGCGCCAGCAGCCAGACAGGCTATGAGCAGTTCTTC. Translated, it gives CASSQTGYEQFF.

This clone has a single count. The chain links TRBV7-3 to TRBJ2-7; 7 nucleotides agree with TRBD2. This CDR3 comprises 15 residues. Per germline, CDR1 SGHTA and CDR2 FQGTGA. V shed 5 bases, J shed 0 bases, and the junction held 7 bases outside the gene matches. The CDR3 nucleotides read TGTGCCAGCAGCGCATTAGCGGGCCCCTCCTACGAGCAGTACTTC. Its translation is CASSALAGPSYEQYF.

The chain links TRBV2 to TRBJ2-2; weak D call: TRBD2 (6 bases). The CDR3 consists of 13 residues. Trimming took 10 bases from V and 5 from J, leaving 14 bases between them. The germline V gene encodes CDR1 SNHLY and CDR2 FYNNEI. The CDR3: CANVGGSTGELFF. In DNA, the CDR3 is TGTGCCAACGTGGGGGGAAGTACCGGGGAGCTGTTTTTT.

This rearrangement joins TRBV21-1 to TRBJ2-7; the D call TRBD1 from the table was never checked on the DNA. TRBV21-1 is a listed pseudogene. There are 19 residues in the CDR3. The CDR3 nucleotides read TGTGCCAGCAGCAACCCGGGGACAGGAGGACTACCGTTTACCTACGAGCAGTACTTC. This translates into CASSNPGTGGLPFTYEQYF.

In the case of this clone: The identical CDR3 is also encoded by other nucleotide sequences in the sample. V is TRBV9 and J is TRBJ2-7; D gene uncertain. V lost 0 bases and J lost 4, with 8 bases in between. The CDR3 is made up of 13 amino acids. The germline V gene has CDR1 SGDLS and CDR2 YYNGEE. DNA of the CDR3: TGTGCCAGCAGCGTAGGACTCTCATACGAGCAGTACTTC. Translating gives CASSVGLSYEQYF.

The chain joins TRBV4-1 to TRBJ2-7; 8 nucleotides agree with TRBD1. The CDR3 runs 15 residues. V gave up 1 base and J gave up 1 base; unmatched junction bases: 3. Germline V gene sequence: CDR1 MGHRA, CDR2 YSYEKL. In DNA form, the CDR3 reads TGCGCCAGCAGCCAAGCAAGGACAGGGTCCTACGAGCAGTACTTC. Protein product: CASSQARTGSYEQYF.

The J gene is TRBJ1-2, the V gene TRBV7-6, with D tentatively TRBD1 (5 bases). CDR1 is SGHVS and CDR2 is FNYEAQ in the germline V gene. This CDR3 region has 15 residues. Trimming left V 5 bases short and J 4 bases short, with 17 bases between. The chain's CDR3 is CASSTGDGGVYGYTF. CDR3 sequence (DNA): TGTGCCAGCAGCACCGGGGACGGCGGAGTCTATGGCTACACCTTC. Full variable domain (missing parts from reference TRBV7-6 and TRBJ1-2): GAGVSQSPRYKVTKRGQDVALRCDPISGHVSLYWYRQALGQGPEFLTYFNYEAQQDKSGLPNDRFSAERPEGSISTLTIQRTEQRDSAMYRCASSTGDGGVYGYTFGSGTRLTVV.

The chain is built from TRBV29-1 and TRBJ2-3; 10 bases map to TRBD2. This CDR3 region has 14 residues. J was trimmed by 5 bases and V by 2 bases; bases with no gene match: 4. Germline loops: CDR1 SQVTM, CDR2 ANQGSEA. The CDR3: CSVEIAGGLDTQYF. The CDR3 nucleotides are TGCAGCGTTGAAATAGCGGGAGGATTAGATACGCAGTATTTT.

The V call is TRBV9, the J call TRBJ2-1; TRBD2 matches at 8 bases. Per germline, CDR1 SGDLS and CDR2 YYNGEE. This CDR3 region has 14 residues. Germline trimming cut 0 bases from V and 7 bases from J; bases unmatched to any gene: 3. The DNA for the CDR3 is TGTGCCAGCAGCGTAGGCGGGAGGCTGAATGAGCAGTTCTTC. It specifies CASSVGGRLNEQFF.

This sequence joins TRBV9 and TRBJ2-1; D is undetermined. The CDR3 sequence is 14 residues long. Trimming took off 0 bases at V and 5 bases at J, with 9 bases between the two ends. Germline CDR1 SGDLS, CDR2 YYNGEE. The CDR3 nucleotides are TGTGCCAGCAGCGTAGCTGGTAGTAACAATGAGCAGTTCTTC. It is translated as CASSVAGSNNEQFF. Full variable domain (remainder filled in from reference TRBV9 and TRBJ2-1): DSGVTQTPKHLITATGQRVTLRCSPRSGDLSVYWYQQSLDQGLQFLIQYYNGEERAKGNILERFSAQQFPDLHSELNLSSLELGDSALYFCASSVAGSNNEQFFGPGTRLTVL.

This clone was seen once. The gene calls are TRBV29-1 and TRBJ2-1; a possible D gene is TRBD2 (6 bases). CDR1 SQVTM and CDR2 ANQGSEA come from the germline V gene. CDR3 length equals 17 residues. The V end lost 6 bases, the J end lost 0 bases, and 21 bases lay between the germline ends. The CDR3 DNA reads TGCAGCGTCGCCGGGGGACCCTATGGCTTCTCCTACAATGAGCAGTTCTTC. Amino acids: CSVAGGPYGFSYNEQFF.

This rearrangement joins TRBV11-2 to TRBJ1-1, with D hard to call. Trimming took 0 bases from V and 1 from J, leaving 6 bases between them. The CDR3 is 14 amino acids. CDR1 is SGHAT, CDR2 FQNNGV, per germline. CDR3 bases: TGTGCCAGCAGCTTAGATCTCGGGAACACTGAAGCTTTCTTT. Protein sequence: CASSLDLGNTEAFF.

This clone showed up just once. The chain couples TRBV30 to TRBJ2-3; D not resolved. CDR1 is GTSNPN and CDR2 is SVGIG in the germline V gene (reference sequence). This CDR3 is built from 15 residues. V lost 4 bases and J 0 bases, leaving 14 bases between the germline ends. The CDR3 loop is CAWKGEQPSTDTQYF. The CDR3 DNA is TGTGCCTGGAAAGGAGAGCAACCCAGCACAGATACGCAGTATTTT.

The genes are TRBV19 and TRBJ2-6, with D unresolved. CDR1 is LNHDA and CDR2 is SQIVND in the germline V gene (reference sequence). The CDR3 runs 17 residues. V was shortened by 3 bases and J by 0 bases, with 12 bases between the two germline ends. The CDR3 region has the DNA TGTGCCAGTAGTATTGGTGAGTCCCTCTCTGGGGCCAACGTCCTGACTTTC. Its protein product is CASSIGESLSGANVLTF.

In regard to this clone: Other DNA variants within this sample encode the same CDR3. The CDR3 region has the DNA TGTGCCAGCAGCCCAGGGAATCAGCCCCAGCATTTT. Amino acid sequence: CASSPGNQPQHF. This chain uses TRBV7-9 with TRBJ1-5, with D possibly TRBD1 on 5 matching bases. The CDR3 covers 12 residues. With 5 bases removed from V and 4 bases from J, the gap between germline ends came to 6 bases. The germline V gene encodes CDR1 SEHNR and CDR2 FQNEAQ (reference sequence).

The rearrangement uses TRBV4-1 and TRBJ2-5, with TRBD2 identical over 7 bases. The CDR3 runs to 16 residues. Losses at the gene ends were 3 bases for V and 2 bases for J; bases not matched to a gene: 9. From germline, CDR1 is MGHRA and CDR2 YSYEKL. The CDR3 reads CASSQYQAGLQETQYF. CDR3 coding DNA: TGCGCCAGCAGCCAGTATCAAGCGGGGTTACAAGAGACCCAGTACTTC.

The chain is built from TRBV27 and TRBJ2-1; possible D gene TRBD1, 5 bases. The germline V gene encodes CDR1 MNHEY and CDR2 SMNVEV (reference sequence). Trimming pared 4 bases from V and 6 bases from J, leaving 16 bases between. The CDR3 totals 15 residues. In nucleotides, the CDR3 is TGTGCCAGCAGTTGGGGCGTGGGTATCGCCAATGAGCAGTTCTTC. Encoded protein: CASSWGVGIANEQFF.

The chain links TRBV4-3 to TRBJ1-1; 7 nucleotides match TRBD1. The germline V gene has CDR1 LGHNA and CDR2 YSLEER. The trim removed 1 base at V and 3 bases at J, leaving 5 bases unmatched. The CDR3 extends over 15 amino acids. CDR3 protein: CASSQGVGGDTEAFF. The CDR3 bases are TGCGCCAGCAGCCAAGGGGTAGGGGGCGACACTGAAGCTTTCTTT.

The chain's CDR3 is CASSPYDLSVTGELFF. In nucleotides, the CDR3 is TGTGCCAGCAGCCCTTACGATTTGAGCGTAACCGGGGAGCTGTTTTTT. The rearrangement uses TRBV14 and TRBJ2-2; D is unclear. V shed 4 bases and J shed 5 bases, with 17 bases lying between them. Germline CDR1 and CDR2: SGHDN and FVKESK. The CDR3 is made up of 16 amino acids.

The chain is built from TRBV7-9 and TRBJ2-7, with TRBD2 matching 10 bases. The germline V gene encodes CDR1 SEHNR and CDR2 FQNEAQ (reference sequence). The V segment lost 2 bases and the J segment 1 base; nucleotides outside the gene matches: 14. The CDR3 consists of 19 residues. The CDR3, as DNA: TGTGCCAGCAGCTTATTTGGTGTGGGAATAGCGGGAGGATCCTACGAGCAGTACTTC. Translated, it gives CASSLFGVGIAGGSYEQYF.

The rearrangement uses TRBV6-5 and TRBJ2-7, with 10 bases that match TRBD1. V shed 0 bases, J shed 3 bases, and the junction held 2 bases outside the gene matches. CDR3 length: 15 residues. Germline CDR1 and CDR2: MNHEY and SVGAGI. CDR3 region: CASSYSGQGNYEQYF. The CDR3 DNA sequence: TGTGCCAGCAGTTACTCGGGACAGGGGAACTACGAGCAGTACTTC.

This chain joins TRBV7-6 and TRBJ2-1, with TRBD1 identical over 9 bases. The CDR3 has 18 residues. Trimming at V came to 1 base and at J to 2 bases, leaving 9 bases not matched to a gene. Germline CDR1 and CDR2: SGHVS and FNYEAQ. Here the CDR3 DNA reads TGTGCCAGCAGCTTAGGGGCACAGGGACAGGGCACCTACAATGAGCAGTTCTTC. Encoded protein: CASSLGAQGQGTYNEQFF.